The 10 T cell receptor beta chains reported below all come from one sample, sequenced in a study of OX40 agonist ivuxolimab in advanced cancers. The library relied on the immunoSEQ multiplex PCR assay. TCRdb took this table from immuneACCESS and kept in-frame rearrangements with V and J called. Such tables lack part of the clones; where checked against another copy, unresolved V genes explain under half of the gap, and the rest is unexplained. The sample table records roughly 93,000 clones; about 90% of these occur just once. Together, the top ten hold around 1.7% of the sample. The sequenced sample was CD4+ or CD8+ T cells sorted from blood, obtained in a trial of the OX40 agonist ivuxolimab. The receptors here all came from an adult with an advanced solid tumor such as melanoma, head and neck, liver or kidney cancer.

The chain carries TRBV7-2 and TRBJ1-4; D gene uncertain. CDR3 length: 12 amino acids. Trimming shortened V by 3 bases and J by 7 bases, and 6 bases separated the two germline ends. From germline, CDR1 is SGHTA and CDR2 FQGNSA. Written as DNA, the CDR3 is TGTGCCAGCAGCTTTCTGAGTGAAAAACTGTTTTTT. The encoded protein is CASSFLSEKLFF.

In its sample, this clone was seen a few times. The V and J genes are TRBV18 and TRBJ1-2; 8 bases match TRBD1. Germline V gene lookup returns CDR1 KGHSH and CDR2 LQKENI. V dropped 3 bases and J dropped 6; count of bases not matched to a gene: 3. There are 13 residues in the CDR3. CDR3 DNA sequence: TGTGCCAGCTCACCCCAGACAGGGGATGGCTACACCTTC. Its translation: CASSPQTGDGYTF.

The rearrangement links TRBV9 to TRBJ2-5; D tentatively reads TRBD1 or TRBD2 (5 bases each). V was pared by 0 bases and J by 5 bases, with 17 bases between. The CDR3 runs 16 residues. CDR1 is SGDLS, CDR2 YYNGEE, per germline. CDR3 protein: CASSVAGGAALETQYF. Here the CDR3 DNA reads TGTGCCAGCAGCGTAGCTGGGGGAGCGGCCCTGGAGACCCAGTACTTC.

This rearrangement joins TRBV7-2 to TRBJ2-7; D could derive from TRBD1 or TRBD2 (5 bases each). This CDR3 spans 16 amino acids. Germline CDR1 SGHTA, CDR2 FQGNSA. V was clipped by 1 base and J by 3 bases, with 16 bases between them. The chain's CDR3 is CASSLGVAGRYYEQYF. The CDR3 coding sequence is TGTGCCAGCAGCTTAGGGGTAGCAGGGAGATACTACGAGCAGTACTTC.

V and J are TRBV5-6 and TRBJ2-5, with TRBD1 as a possible D gene (6 bases). This CDR3 is built from 13 residues. Between the trimmed V and J ends, which lost 4 bases and 5 bases, there was a span of 12 bases. The germline gives CDR1 SGHDT, CDR2 YYEEEE. This CDR3 is CASSGGPLETQYF. The CDR3 region has the DNA TGTGCCAGCAGCGGGGGCCCATTGGAGACCCAGTACTTC.

The chain is built from TRBV6-6 and TRBJ2-6; D perhaps matches TRBD2 (5 bases). Germline V gives CDR1 MNHNY, CDR2 SVGAGI (reference sequence). Deletions cut 2 bases from V and 4 bases from J, with 9 bases between. There are 15 residues in the CDR3. The CDR3 loop reads CASSYGGSGANVLTF. Written as DNA, the CDR3 is TGTGCCAGCAGTTACGGCGGGTCGGGGGCCAACGTCCTGACTTTC.

V is TRBV2 and J is TRBJ1-4; no clear D. The CDR3 runs to 12 residues. Germline lookup yields CDR1 SNHLY and CDR2 FYNNEI. V lost 6 bases and J 7 bases, leaving 9 bases between the germline ends. DNA for the CDR3: TGTGCCAGCAGGGAAATGTTTGAAAAACTGTTTTTT. Protein: CASREMFEKLFF.

This chain joins TRBV6-5 and TRBJ2-7; maybe TRBD2 (5 bases). Germline lookup yields CDR1 MNHEY and CDR2 SVGAGI. The CDR3 extends over 16 amino acids. Trimming left V 0 bases short and J 4 bases short, with 16 bases between. The CDR3 loop is CASSYSVAPGKYEQYF. In nucleotides, the CDR3 is TGTGCCAGCAGTTACTCCGTGGCTCCGGGAAAATACGAGCAGTACTTC.

The chain combines TRBV6-1 with TRBJ1-1; D is unclear. Germline V gene lookup returns CDR1 MNHNS and CDR2 SASEGT. V was clipped by 7 bases and J by 11 bases, with 14 bases between them. The CDR3 totals 11 residues. The CDR3 sequence is CASIVESGAFF. The CDR3 coding sequence is TGTGCCAGCATAGTTGAGAGTGGGGCTTTCTTT.

This chain uses TRBV18 with TRBJ2-1, with 7 bases aligning to TRBD2. The germline V gene encodes CDR1 KGHSH and CDR2 LQKENI. V gave up 6 bases and J gave up 5 bases; unmatched junction bases: 7. This CDR3 contains 14 residues. CDR3 protein: CASSKGGVNNEQFF. CDR3 bases: TGTGCCAGCTCTAAGGGAGGGGTAAACAATGAGCAGTTCTTC.